The entry that follows covers one T cell receptor beta chain sequence. The sample belongs to a study of blood T cell repertoires in COVID-19. Whole-study context: Researchers got acute and convalescent COVID-19 samples from the United States, Italy and Spain. The analysed material was cDNA or gDNA that came from T cells, B-cell-depleted T cells, or PBMCs.

J gave up 8 bases and V 4 bases, and 4 bases lay outside the gene matches. Germline V gene data show CDR1 as LGHDT and CDR2 as YNNKEL (reference sequence). The CDR3 has 13 amino acids. Original data processing: How many nucleated cells were present was estimated from reference gene primer amplification. Sequencing used immunoSEQ multiplex PCR; TCRdb keeps in-frame clones, though not all of them. The V and J calls and clone size are taken from that table; D and trimming were inferred from the DNA. The sample has around 53,000 clones; approximately 87% are singletons. This TCR was sampled from a man aged 50 to 59 with acute or convalescent COVID-19. The chain recombines TRBV3-1 (or the pseudogene TRBV3-2) with TRBJ1-2; TRBD1 agrees at 10 bases. Sequencing was performed on peripheral blood. The CDR3 DNA is TGTGCCAGCAGCCGAGGACAGGGGGACGGCTACACCTTC. Encoded protein: CASSRGQGDGYTF.